What follows are 20 T cell receptor beta chains derived from one specimen sequenced in a study of siplizumab effects on memory and regulatory T cells. Using immunoSEQ multiplex PCR, the repertoire was profiled, and TCRdb retains in-frame clones only, with some absent. Found here are about 100,000 clones, around 90% of them singletons; the top ten hold approximately 0.66%. Sequenced: Tregs sorted from blood. The receptors stem from a human donor in good health.

The chain joins TRBV5-1 to TRBJ2-3; possible D gene TRBD1, 6 bases. V shed 4 bases and J shed 2 bases, with 11 bases lying between them. CDR3 length equals 14 residues. Germline assignment: CDR1 SGHRS and CDR2 YFSETQ. CDR3 residues: CASSPGQLTDTQYF. CDR3 bases: TGCGCCAGCAGCCCGGGACAACTCACAGATACGCAGTATTTT.

Remarks on this clone: At one end the junction does not follow the germline gene, possibly because of a read error. The gene calls are TRBV7-7 and TRBJ2-1, with TRBD2 matching 7 bases. CDR1 is SSHAT, CDR2 FNYEAQ, per germline (reference sequence). The CDR3 is 16 amino acids. CDR3 sequence: CASSEGAGRQNNEQFF. CDR3 coding DNA: TGTGCTAGCAGCGAGGGAGCGGGGAGACAAAACAATGAGCAGTTCTTC.

The rearrangement uses TRBV7-9 and TRBJ2-3; TRBD2 matches at 9 bases. J was trimmed by 5 bases and V by 1 base; bases with no gene match: 4. This CDR3 has 15 amino acids. Germline CDR1 reads SEHNR; CDR2 reads FQNEAQ (reference sequence). The CDR3 bases are TGTGCCAGCAGCTTAGGAAGGACTAGCGAAGATACGCAGTATTTT. It is translated as CASSLGRTSEDTQYF.

The chain joins TRBV19 to TRBJ2-7; 10 bases agree with TRBD2. The CDR3 runs to 15 residues. The germline gives CDR1 LNHDA, CDR2 SQIVND (reference sequence). V was clipped by 4 bases and J by 7 bases; unmatched bases: 10. The CDR3 DNA follows: TGTGCCAGTAGTAGCGGGCTAGCGGGAGTTCGGGAGCAGTACTTC. This sequence encodes CASSSGLAGVREQYF. Combining the CDR3 with reference TRBV19 and TRBJ2-7 gives the whole variable domain DGGITQSPKYLFRKEGQNVTLSCEQNLNHDAMYWYRQDPGQGLRLIYYSQIVNDFQKGDIAEGYSVSREKKESFPLTVTSAQKNPTAFYLCASSSGLAGVREQYFGPGTRLTVT.

This chain joins TRBV10-3 and TRBJ2-3; 9 bases map to TRBD1. This CDR3 spans 15 amino acids. After removal of 6 bases from V and 2 bases from J, the junction contained 6 bases not matched to a gene. Germline-derived CDR1 and CDR2 are ENHRY and SYGVKD. The CDR3 DNA follows: TGTGCCATCAGCAAGACAGGGGGGGTCACAGATACGCAGTATTTT. Translated, it gives CAISKTGGVTDTQYF.

This rearrangement joins TRBV4-1 to TRBJ1-4; D is unclear. In germline, CDR1 is MGHRA, CDR2 YSYEKL. This CDR3 comprises 14 residues. The V end lost 3 bases, the J end lost 2 bases, and 7 bases lay between the germline ends. CDR3 amino acids: CASSQYGTNEKLFF. The CDR3 nucleotides read TGCGCCAGCAGCCAGTACGGGACTAATGAAAAACTGTTTTTT.

J is TRBJ2-7 and V is TRBV7-8, with 7 bases identical to TRBD2. Germline CDR1 and CDR2: SGHVS and FQNEAQ. The V and J ends lost 1 base and 2 bases, in that order; junction bases with no gene match: 5. The CDR3 covers 15 residues. CDR3 protein: CASSLVTSGAYEQYF. Here the CDR3 DNA reads TGTGCCAGCAGCTTAGTTACCAGCGGGGCCTACGAGCAGTACTTC.

The chain couples TRBV6-5 to TRBJ2-1, with 8 bases aligning to TRBD2. Germline CDR1 and CDR2: MNHEY and SVGAGI. Trimming took 4 bases from V and 15 from J; bases not matched to a gene: 11. The CDR3 is 13 residues long. The CDR3 spells CASSSSTGTRSFF. In DNA, the CDR3 is TGTGCCAGCAGTTCGAGTACCGGGACTAGATCGTTCTTC.

This chain links TRBV6-5 with TRBJ2-1; tentatively, D is TRBD2 (5 bases). With 2 bases removed from V and 4 bases from J, the gap between germline ends came to 15 bases. Germline values: CDR1 MNHEY, CDR2 SVGAGI. The CDR3 is made up of 16 amino acids. The CDR3 region has the DNA TGTGCCAGCAGTTACGAGCCACGGGGTCTGTACAATGAGCAGTTCTTC. As protein: CASSYEPRGLYNEQFF.

This chain links TRBV7-9 with TRBJ2-3, with D perhaps TRBD2 (5 bases). The V gene's germline CDR1 is SEHNR and CDR2 FQNEAQ (reference sequence). The CDR3 length is 15 residues. With 1 base removed from V and 0 bases from J, the gap between germline ends came to 8 bases. CDR3 region: CASSLVSGSTDTQYF. The CDR3 bases are TGTGCCAGCAGCTTAGTCAGCGGTAGCACAGATACGCAGTATTTT.

The rearrangement joins TRBV13 to TRBJ2-5; D gene unclear. Trimming shortened V by 5 bases and J by 3 bases, and 16 bases separated the two germline ends. CDR3 length: 15 amino acids. CDR1 is PRHDT and CDR2 is FYEKMQ in the germline V gene (reference sequence). CDR3 in amino acids: CASSHSVAVEETQYF. The CDR3 coding sequence is TGTGCCAGCAGCCATTCCGTGGCGGTGGAAGAGACCCAGTACTTC. The full variable domain, its missing parts supplied by reference TRBV13 and TRBJ2-5, is AAGVIQSPRHLIKEKRETATLKCYPIPRHDTVYWYQQGPGQDPQFLISFYEKMQSDKGSIPDRFSAQQFSDYHSELNMSSLELGDSALYFCASSHSVAVEETQYFGPGTRLLVL.

The rearrangement links TRBV2 to TRBJ2-7; 8 nucleotides agree with TRBD1. This CDR3 is built from 14 residues. The germline CDR1 and CDR2 sequences are SNHLY and FYNNEI. V was clipped by 6 bases and J by 2 bases; unmatched bases: 6. The CDR3 reads CASRPLDRAYEQYF. CDR3 nucleotide sequence: TGTGCCAGCAGGCCCCTGGACAGGGCCTACGAGCAGTACTTC.

The chain joins TRBV10-3 to TRBJ2-6; D is unclear. With 8 bases removed from V and 0 bases from J, the gap between germline ends came to 8 bases. CDR1 is ENHRY, CDR2 SYGVKD, per germline. The CDR3 is made up of 14 amino acids. The CDR3 spells CAIGNFSGANVLTF. The CDR3 DNA is TGTGCCATCGGCAACTTCTCTGGGGCCAACGTCCTGACTTTC.

This sequence joins TRBV6-1 and TRBJ2-5, with D possibly matching TRBD2 (5 bases). V was pared by 2 bases and J by 4 bases, with 11 bases between. The CDR3 extends over 14 amino acids. Looked up from germline, CDR1 is MNHNS and CDR2 is SASEGT. The CDR3 DNA is TGTGCCAGCAGTGAAAGCGGCCAGAGAGAGACCCAGTACTTC. Translation gives CASSESGQRETQYF.

This rearrangement joins TRBV5-1 to TRBJ2-3, with D possibly being TRBD1 (6 bases). The CDR3 has 19 residues. In germline, CDR1 is SGHRS, CDR2 YFSETQ. Between the trimmed V and J ends, which lost 4 bases and 1 base, there was a span of 25 bases. CDR3 DNA sequence: TGCGCCAGCAGCCCACCCGGGACATGGACCGCGTCTGGCACAGATACGCAGTATTTT. The encoded protein is CASSPPGTWTASGTDTQYF. Filled out from reference TRBV5-1 and TRBJ2-3, the complete variable domain reads KAGVTQTPRYLIKTRGQQVTLSCSPISGHRSVSWYQQTPGQGLQFLFEYFSETQRNKGNFPGRFSGRQFSNSRSEMNVSTLELGDSALYLCASSPPGTWTASGTDTQYFGPGTRLTVL.

The chain recombines TRBV27 with TRBJ1-2; D not resolved. The germline V gene has CDR1 MNHEY and CDR2 SMNVEV (reference sequence). This CDR3 has 13 amino acids. Trimming removed 4 bases at V and 3 bases at J, with 9 bases between. CDR3 amino acids: CASSSTYDYGYTF. The CDR3 DNA sequence: TGTGCCAGCAGTTCAACGTATGACTATGGCTACACCTTC.

This CDR3 is CAISGIRDREYRQYF. DNA of the CDR3: TGTGCCATCAGTGGGATAAGGGACAGGGAATACAGGCAGTATTTT. The chain employs TRBV10-3 and TRBJ2-3; 9 bases align to TRBD1. The CDR3 extends over 15 amino acids. Losses at the gene ends were 4 bases for V and 11 bases for J; bases not matched to a gene: 13. Per the germline V gene, CDR1 is ENHRY and CDR2 is SYGVKD.

In this sample, this clone turned up once. The gene calls are TRBV2 and TRBJ2-7; 9 bases match TRBD1. This CDR3 spans 14 amino acids. The germline V gene encodes CDR1 SNHLY and CDR2 FYNNEI. Germline trimming cut 6 bases from V and 5 bases from J; bases unmatched to any gene: 8. CDR3 amino acids: CASRYTGGWDEQYF. The CDR3 coding sequence is TGTGCCAGCAGGTATACAGGGGGCTGGGACGAGCAGTACTTC.

The rearrangement joins TRBV6-1 to TRBJ2-3; D gene uncertain. Germline V gene sequence: CDR1 MNHNS, CDR2 SASEGT. The CDR3 extends over 14 amino acids. V shed 11 bases and J shed 0 bases, with 15 bases lying between them. The CDR3 coding sequence is TGTGCCGCACCAAAAGCGATTAGCACAGATACGCAGTATTTT. It is translated as CAAPKAISTDTQYF.

This clone showed up just a few times. The V gene is TRBV7-2, the J gene TRBJ1-2; unclear D gene. V was cut by 3 bases and J by 4 bases, with 15 bases left in between. The CDR3 totals 15 residues. Germline CDR1 reads SGHTA; CDR2 reads FQGNSA. In nucleotides, the CDR3 is TGTGCCAGCAGCTTGGATTCGGGTATTGGCTATGGCTACACCTTC. Translation gives CASSLDSGIGYGYTF.